A single sample is the source of the 18 T cell receptor beta chains below, sequenced in a study of quantifying T cell responses using KT2 cells. Overall study context: TCR alpha and beta constant-region primers primed reverse transcription of RNA.

An oligo carrying a UMI was ligated to the cDNA 3' end. An equimolar mix of RC1.1 and RC1.2 primed the beta chain across TRBC1 and TRBC2. TCRdb fed the UMI-ligation and nested PCR reads into MiXCR, producing one record per CDR3 protein. The sample has tens of thousands of distinct CDR3 sequences; 11% are singletons. The specimen was PBMCs spiked with cells of the T cell clone KT2. The receptor source for this set is a human donor.

There are many counts of this clonotype. CDR3 loop: CASSLGGDGQYF. The CDR3, as DNA: TGTGCCAGCAGCTTAGGAGGGGATGGCCAGTACTTC. The rearrangement joins TRBV7-8 to TRBJ2-5, with D perhaps given as TRBD1 or TRBD2 (5 bases each). CDR3 length: 12 amino acids. The germline gives CDR1 SGHVS, CDR2 FQNEAQ. V was shortened by 1 base and J by 10 bases, with 10 bases between the two germline ends. The full variable domain, its missing parts supplied by reference TRBV7-8 and TRBJ2-5, is GAGVSQSPRYKVAKRGQDVALRCDPISGHVSLFWYQQALGQGPEFLTYFQNEAQLDKSGLPSDRFFAERPEGSVSTLKIQRTQQEDSAVYLCASSLGGDGQYFGPGTRLLVL.

This clonotype was seen at least ten times. The rearrangement uses TRBV9 and TRBJ2-3, with 8 bases matching TRBD2. CDR3 length: 13 amino acids. V lost 0 bases and J lost 10; bases outside the gene matches: 4. Germline lookup yields CDR1 SGDLS and CDR2 YYNGEE. The CDR3, as DNA: TGTGCCAGCAGCGTAGAGAGCGGGAGTGCGCAGTATTTT. Translating it yields CASSVESGSAQYF.

The chain carries TRBV29-1 and TRBJ1-1; possible D gene TRBD1, 6 bases. Trimming cost V 7 bases and J 6 bases, with 18 bases left between them. Germline CDR1 SQVTM, CDR2 ANQGSEA. The CDR3 has 13 residues. Written as DNA, the CDR3 is TGCAGCGCCCGATCGGGGGGCGTCGCTGAAGCTTTCTTT. It is translated as CSARSGGVAEAFF.

The J gene is TRBJ1-6, the V gene TRBV12-5; possibly TRBD1 for D (6 bases). Trimming cost V 0 bases and J 5 bases, with 14 bases left between them. The CDR3 runs to 17 residues. CDR1 and CDR2 from the germline V gene are LGHNT and FRNRAP. The CDR3 region has the DNA TGTGCTAGTGGTTTGGTACTGTCAAGGACAGATAATTCACCCCTCCACTTT. This gives the protein CASGLVLSRTDNSPLHF.

By proportion, this clonotype is medium-sized. V is TRBV5-1 and J is TRBJ2-3; 7 bases are a match to TRBD1. V dropped 3 bases and J dropped 2; count of bases not matched to a gene: 3. Germline loops: CDR1 SGHRS, CDR2 YFSETQ. This CDR3 region has 14 residues. The DNA of the CDR3 is TGCGCCAGCAGCTCGGGACAGACCACAGATACGCAGTATTTT. Protein: CASSSGQTTDTQYF. Supplemented by reference TRBV5-1 and TRBJ2-3, the full variable domain reads KAGVTQTPRYLIKTRGQQVTLSCSPISGHRSVSWYQQTPGQGLQFLFEYFSETQRNKGNFPGRFSGRQFSNSRSEMNVSTLELGDSALYLCASSSGQTTDTQYFGPGTRLTVL.

This clonotype has just a few counts. The chain uses TRBV5-5 and TRBJ1-4; D perhaps matches TRBD1 (6 bases). Germline loops: CDR1 SGHKS, CDR2 YYEKEE (reference sequence). This CDR3 is built from 15 residues. V lost 4 bases and J lost 7, with 17 bases in between. CDR3 DNA: TGTGCCAGCAGCATTGGGGGCGCGCTCGTTGAAAAACTGTTTTTT. Amino acids: CASSIGGALVEKLFF.

The rearrangement joins TRBV7-8 to TRBJ2-3; 7 bases align to TRBD2. The V gene's germline CDR1 is SGHVS and CDR2 FQNEAQ. V was pared by 3 bases and J by 5 bases, with 20 bases of the junction left unmatched. This CDR3 contains 19 residues. The DNA of the CDR3 is TGTGCCAGCAGCTTCTGGGTCGGCGGCGGGAGATCAGGGCGAGATACGCAGTATTTT. It yields the protein CASSFWVGGGRSGRDTQYF.

This clonotype was observed a few times. J is TRBJ2-1 and V is TRBV12-5; TRBD2 agrees at 9 bases. The CDR3 totals 22 residues. Looked up from germline, CDR1 is LGHNT and CDR2 is FRNRAP. Losses at the gene ends were 0 bases for V and 5 bases for J; bases not matched to a gene: 23. The CDR3 loop is CASGLVPRWAGGPAVVNNEQFF. DNA for the CDR3: TGTGCTAGTGGTTTGGTACCGAGATGGGCGGGAGGGCCGGCAGTTGTTAACAATGAGCAGTTCTTC. Variable domain in full (rest from reference TRBV12-5 and TRBJ2-1): DARVTQTPRHKVTEMGQEVTMRCQPILGHNTVFWYRQTMMQGLELLAYFRNRAPLDDSGMPKDRFSAEMPDATLATLKIQPSEPRDSAVYFCASGLVPRWAGGPAVVNNEQFFGPGTRLTVL.

The genes are TRBV10-2 and TRBJ1-3, with D unresolved. The CDR3 runs 13 residues. The germline V gene encodes CDR1 WSHSY and CDR2 SAAADI. Trimming cost V 4 bases and J 3 bases, with 7 bases left between them. Written as DNA, the CDR3 is TGCGCCAGCAGTGTTCCCAGTGGAAACACCATATATTTT. It translates to CASSVPSGNTIYF.

The rearrangement joins TRBV9 to TRBJ2-2; 11 bases are a match to TRBD2. This CDR3 is 16 amino acids long. Germline assignment: CDR1 SGDLS and CDR2 YYNGEE. The trim removed 2 bases at V and 6 bases at J, leaving 6 bases unmatched. CDR3 DNA sequence: TGTGCCAGCAGCGTCCGCCTAGCGGGAGGTTCCGGGGAGCTGTTTTTT. Translation gives CASSVRLAGGSGELFF.

The sample holds a few counts of this clonotype. J is TRBJ2-1 and V is TRBV4-1, with D unclear. Trimming removed 0 bases at V and 9 bases at J, with 6 bases between. The CDR3 runs 12 residues. The germline V gene has CDR1 MGHRA and CDR2 YSYEKL. CDR3 nucleotide sequence: TGCGCCAGCAGCCAAGATGAGATTGAGCAGTTCTTC. The encoded protein is CASSQDEIEQFF.

In this sample, this clonotype turned up many times. This rearrangement joins TRBV6-2 or TRBV6-3 to TRBJ1-1, with a possible D match to TRBD1 (5 bases). The CDR3 loop spans 12 amino acids. Looked up from germline, CDR1 is MNHEY and CDR2 is SVGEGT. Trimming stripped 2 bases from V and 4 bases from J, with 5 bases between. The CDR3 spells CASSYGGTEAFF. Here the CDR3 DNA reads TGTGCCAGCAGTTACGGGGGCACTGAAGCTTTCTTT.

This clonotype came up many times. This sequence joins TRBV29-1 and TRBJ1-2, with TRBD1 as a possible D gene (6 bases). The V gene's germline CDR1 is SQVTM and CDR2 ANQGSEA. Trimming took off 7 bases at V and 7 bases at J, with 22 bases between the two ends. This CDR3 region has 14 residues. The CDR3 sequence: CSAAISEGVGGYTF. The CDR3 nucleotides read TGCAGCGCCGCTATTTCCGAGGGGGTCGGTGGCTACACCTTC.

The V gene is TRBV15, the J gene TRBJ1-4; TRBD1 matches at 10 bases. J was trimmed by 7 bases and V by 1 base; bases with no gene match: 9. The germline V gene encodes CDR1 LNHNV and CDR2 YYDKDF (reference sequence). The CDR3 totals 17 residues. In nucleotides, the CDR3 is TGTGCCACCAGCAGAGGTTCCGGACAGGGGGTTTCTGAAAAACTGTTTTTT. Amino acid sequence: CATSRGSGQGVSEKLFF.

The sample holds many counts of this clonotype. V gene TRBV6-4 combines with J gene TRBJ2-3, with D possibly matching TRBD2 (7 bases). V lost 2 bases and J 4 bases, leaving 16 bases between the germline ends. The CDR3 spans 16 residues. Germline V gives CDR1 MRHNA, CDR2 SNTAGT. CDR3 residues: CASSDGLSGGADTQYF. Here the CDR3 DNA reads TGTGCCAGCAGTGACGGGCTCTCGGGGGGCGCAGATACGCAGTATTTT.

In its sample, this clonotype was seen a few times. The rearrangement links TRBV4-1 to TRBJ2-7; D remains unclear. V was trimmed by 4 bases and J by 2 bases, leaving 18 bases between them. Germline CDR1 reads MGHRA; CDR2 reads YSYEKL. The CDR3 contains 16 residues. CDR3 region: CASSLHSGPSAYEQYF. The CDR3 DNA reads TGCGCCAGCAGCCTCCACTCCGGCCCAAGTGCCTACGAGCAGTACTTC.

This clonotype was recorded many times. J is TRBJ2-3 and V is TRBV7-9; D is ambiguous. The CDR3 contains 13 residues. V lost 1 base and J 6 bases, leaving 8 bases between the germline ends. The germline CDR1 and CDR2 sequences are SEHNR and FQNEAQ (reference sequence). The CDR3 reads CASSLETRDTQYF. In nucleotides, the CDR3 is TGTGCCAGCAGCTTAGAAACGAGGGATACGCAGTATTTT.

This clonotype was recorded many times. This rearrangement joins TRBV27 to TRBJ1-1; 7 positions match TRBD1. Germline values: CDR1 MNHEY, CDR2 SMNVEV (reference sequence). Trimming at V came to 5 bases and at J to 6 bases, leaving 6 bases not matched to a gene. This CDR3 region has 13 residues. In DNA form, the CDR3 reads TGTGCCAGCAGTGCACGACAGGGTTCTGAAGCTTTCTTT. It is translated as CASSARQGSEAFF.